The present entry profiles one T cell receptor beta chain with its context. The target antigen is unknown. A Clinical Activity Score of at least 3, a NOSPECS grade of at least 4 and a duration under 3 months were recorded in the ophthalmopathy patients. Researchers barred patients who had uncontrolled infection, other autoimmune disease, pregnancy or lactation. The CDR3 spans 16 residues. The trim removed 4 bases at V and 5 bases at J, leaving 11 bases unmatched. Germline CDR1 is SGHRS and CDR2 is YFSETQ. This sample was included in a study of T cells in Graves' hyperthyroidism and ophthalmopathy. The wider study: At initial diagnosis, before any treatment had begun, peripheral blood was obtained.

From RNA transcripts, TCR beta CDR3 regions were amplified. First-round RT-PCR with HTBI primers amplified the TCR CDR3 region. TCRdb re-called the multiplex PCR reads with MiXCR, one entry per CDR3 protein. The table shows about 600,000 distinct CDR3 sequences, with around 16% occurring only once. General study results and limits: Most clonotypes expanded in thyroid above 0.001 were likewise present in blood.

The sequence was collected from a woman aged 40 to 55 with Graves' ophthalmopathy. Sequences were obtained from blood. This chain joins TRBV5-1 and TRBJ2-7, with TRBD2 matching over 11 bases. DNA of the CDR3: TGCGCCAGCAGCCCCCAAAACGGACTAGCGGGTCACGAGCAGTACTTC. Protein: CASSPQNGLAGHEQYF.